This T cell receptor beta chain was captured by sequencing in a study of cytomegalovirus exposure and HLA in healthy donors. 60 Vbeta and 13 Jbeta primers were used in PCR. Methods used by the authors: Roughly 12 million shared chains were among approximately 87 million unique TCR beta chains counted in a later analysis. Profiled with immunoSEQ multiplex PCR; TCRdb holds only in-frame clones, not every one. V and J calls and clone size are copied from that table; D and trimming were computed from the DNA. The sample includes about 160,000 clones, 75% of them seen just once. Trimming at V came to 3 bases and at J to 0 bases, leaving 10 bases not matched to a gene. CDR1 is SGHRS and CDR2 is YFSETQ in the germline V gene. The CDR3 contains 19 residues. Comments on this clone: What it recognizes is unknown.

Study results and caveats: Prior analysis indicated that the majority of TCR beta V segments exhibited productivity approximately 87% or approximately 30% of the time. Certain sequence variants were highly shared and formed a cluster, and this cluster was likely a sequencing artifact.

The clonotype comes from a woman aged 45-60 years in good health and CMV-seropositive. The chain couples TRBV5-1 to TRBJ2-6, with 9 bases fitting TRBD1. The specimen was PBMCs. The CDR3 here is CASSSQPGQGLSGANVLTF. The DNA of the CDR3 is TGCGCCAGCAGCTCGCAACCGGGACAGGGCCTCTCTGGGGCCAACGTCCTGACTTTC.